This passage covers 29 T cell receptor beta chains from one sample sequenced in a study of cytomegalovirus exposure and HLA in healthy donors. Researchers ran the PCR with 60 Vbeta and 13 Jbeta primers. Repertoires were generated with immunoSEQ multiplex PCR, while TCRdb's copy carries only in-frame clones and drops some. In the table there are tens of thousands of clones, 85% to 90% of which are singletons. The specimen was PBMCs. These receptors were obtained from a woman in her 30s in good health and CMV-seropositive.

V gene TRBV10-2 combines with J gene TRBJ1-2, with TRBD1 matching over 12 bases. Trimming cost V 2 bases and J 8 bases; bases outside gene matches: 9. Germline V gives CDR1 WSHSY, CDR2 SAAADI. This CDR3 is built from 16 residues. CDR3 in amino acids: CASSESRGQGARGYTF. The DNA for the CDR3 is TGCGCCAGCAGTGAGAGTAGGGGACAGGGGGCGCGAGGCTACACCTTC.

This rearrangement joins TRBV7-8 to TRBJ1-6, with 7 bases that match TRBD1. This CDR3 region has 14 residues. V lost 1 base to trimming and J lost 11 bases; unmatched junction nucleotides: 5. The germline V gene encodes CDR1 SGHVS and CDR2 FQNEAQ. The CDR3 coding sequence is TGTGCCAGCAGCTTAGAACGGGACAGCCCACCCCTCCACTTT. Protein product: CASSLERDSPPLHF. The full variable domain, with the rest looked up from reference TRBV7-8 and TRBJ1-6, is GAGVSQSPRYKVAKRGQDVALRCDPISGHVSLFWYQQALGQGPEFLTYFQNEAQLDKSGLPSDRFFAERPEGSVSTLKIQRTQQEDSAVYLCASSLERDSPPLHFGNGTRLTVT.

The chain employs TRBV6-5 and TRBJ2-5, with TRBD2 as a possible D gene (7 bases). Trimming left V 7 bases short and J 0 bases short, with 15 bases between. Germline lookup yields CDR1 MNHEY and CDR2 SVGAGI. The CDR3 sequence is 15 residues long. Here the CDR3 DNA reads TGTGCCAGCAACTTAAGGGGGGGACACCAAGAGACCCAGTACTTC. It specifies CASNLRGGHQETQYF.

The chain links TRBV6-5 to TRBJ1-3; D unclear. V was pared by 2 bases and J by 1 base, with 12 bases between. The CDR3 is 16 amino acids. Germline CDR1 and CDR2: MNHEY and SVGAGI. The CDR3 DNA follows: TGTGCCAGCAGTTACGAACAGCCGATTTCTGGAAACACCATATATTTT. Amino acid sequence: CASSYEQPISGNTIYF.

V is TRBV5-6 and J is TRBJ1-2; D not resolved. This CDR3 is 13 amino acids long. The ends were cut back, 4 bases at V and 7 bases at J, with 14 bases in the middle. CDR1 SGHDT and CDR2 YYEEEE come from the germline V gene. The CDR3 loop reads CASSRGYSGGYTF. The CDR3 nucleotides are TGTGCCAGCAGCCGAGGTTATTCGGGTGGCTACACCTTC.

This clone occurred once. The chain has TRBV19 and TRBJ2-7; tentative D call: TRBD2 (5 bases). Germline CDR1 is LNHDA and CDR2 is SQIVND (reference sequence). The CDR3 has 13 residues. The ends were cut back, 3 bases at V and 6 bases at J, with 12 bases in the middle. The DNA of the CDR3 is TGTGCCAGTAGTATGGGAGTTCAGGTCGAGCAGTACTTC. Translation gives CASSMGVQVEQYF. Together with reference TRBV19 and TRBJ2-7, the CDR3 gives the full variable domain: DGGITQSPKYLFRKEGQNVTLSCEQNLNHDAMYWYRQDPGQGLRLIYYSQIVNDFQKGDIAEGYSVSREKKESFPLTVTSAQKNPTAFYLCASSMGVQVEQYFGPGTRLTVT.

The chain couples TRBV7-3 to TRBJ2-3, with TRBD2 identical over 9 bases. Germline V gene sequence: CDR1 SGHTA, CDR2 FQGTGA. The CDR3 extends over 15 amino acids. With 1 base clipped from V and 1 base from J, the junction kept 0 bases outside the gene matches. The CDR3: CASSLSGRGTDTQYF. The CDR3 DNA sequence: TGTGCCAGCAGCTTAAGCGGGAGGGGCACAGATACGCAGTATTTT.

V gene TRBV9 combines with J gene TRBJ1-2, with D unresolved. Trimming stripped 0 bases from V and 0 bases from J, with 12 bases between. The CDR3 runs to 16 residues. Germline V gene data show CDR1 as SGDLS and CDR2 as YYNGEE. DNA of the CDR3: TGTGCCAGCAGCGTAGGTCCGGGAGGGACTAACTATGGCTACACCTTC. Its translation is CASSVGPGGTNYGYTF.

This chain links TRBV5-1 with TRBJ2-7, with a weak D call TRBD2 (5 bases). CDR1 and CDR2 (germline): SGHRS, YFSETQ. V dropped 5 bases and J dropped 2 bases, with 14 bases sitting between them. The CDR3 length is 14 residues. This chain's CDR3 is CASRAVYGTYEQYF. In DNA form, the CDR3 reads TGCGCCAGCAGAGCAGTGTACGGGACCTACGAGCAGTACTTC.

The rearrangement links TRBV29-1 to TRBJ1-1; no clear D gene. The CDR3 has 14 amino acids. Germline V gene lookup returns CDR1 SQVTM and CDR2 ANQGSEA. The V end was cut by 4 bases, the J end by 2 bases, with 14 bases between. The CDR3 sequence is CSVVARLRNTEAFF. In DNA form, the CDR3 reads TGCAGCGTTGTCGCGCGGTTACGTAACACTGAAGCTTTCTTT. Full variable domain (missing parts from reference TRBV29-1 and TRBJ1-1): SAVISQKPSRDICQRGTSLTIQCQVDSQVTMMFWYRQQPGQSLTLIATANQGSEATYESGFVIDKFPISRPNLTFSTLTVSNMSPEDSSIYLCSVVARLRNTEAFFGQGTRLTVV.

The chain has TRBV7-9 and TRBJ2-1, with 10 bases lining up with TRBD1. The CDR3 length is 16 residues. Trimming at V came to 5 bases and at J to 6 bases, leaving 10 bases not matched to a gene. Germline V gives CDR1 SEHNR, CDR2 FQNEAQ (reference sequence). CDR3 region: CASSPPSGTGANEQFF. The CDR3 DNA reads TGTGCCAGCAGCCCCCCCTCCGGGACAGGGGCCAATGAGCAGTTCTTC.

The DNA for the CDR3 is TGTGCCAGCAGCCCAACCGGGACTAGAGGGACCGGGGAGCTGTTTTTT. It encodes CASSPTGTRGTGELFF. The gene calls are TRBV6-4 and TRBJ2-2, with TRBD2 matching over 8 bases. V gave up 6 bases and J gave up 5 bases; unmatched junction bases: 11. This CDR3 spans 16 amino acids. Germline V lookup: CDR1 MRHNA, CDR2 SNTAGT.

The DNA of the CDR3 is TGCGCCAGCAGCCAAGTAGGGAGACGCCAAGAGACCCAGTACTTC. Its translation: CASSQVGRRQETQYF. The chain couples TRBV4-1 to TRBJ2-5; D is perhaps TRBD2 (5 bases). The germline gives CDR1 MGHRA, CDR2 YSYEKL. There are 15 residues in the CDR3. Trimming left V 1 base short and J 1 base short, with 10 bases between.

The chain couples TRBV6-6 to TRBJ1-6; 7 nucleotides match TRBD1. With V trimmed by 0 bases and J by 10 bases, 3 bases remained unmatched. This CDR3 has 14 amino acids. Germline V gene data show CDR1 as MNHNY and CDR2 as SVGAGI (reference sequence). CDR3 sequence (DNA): TGTGCCAGCAGTTACTCGACAGGGAAGTCACCCCTCCACTTT. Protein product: CASSYSTGKSPLHF.

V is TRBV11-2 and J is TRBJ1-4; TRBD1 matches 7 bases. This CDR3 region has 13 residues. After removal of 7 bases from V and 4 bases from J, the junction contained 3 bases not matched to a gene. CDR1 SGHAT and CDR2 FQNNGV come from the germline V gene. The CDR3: CASTGQINEKLFF. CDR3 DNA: TGTGCCAGCACGGGACAGATTAATGAAAAACTGTTTTTT. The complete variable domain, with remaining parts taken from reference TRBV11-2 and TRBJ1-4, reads EAGVAQSPRYKIIEKRQSVAFWCNPISGHATLYWYQQILGQGPKLLIQFQNNGVVDDSQLPKDRFSAERLKGVDSTLKIQPAKLEDSAVYLCASTGQINEKLFFGSGTQLSVL.

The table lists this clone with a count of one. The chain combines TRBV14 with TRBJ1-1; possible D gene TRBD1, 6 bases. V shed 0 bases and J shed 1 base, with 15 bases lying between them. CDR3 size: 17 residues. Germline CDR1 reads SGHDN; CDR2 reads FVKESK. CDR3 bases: TGTGCCAGCAGCCAAGATTTGTGGGGGGGCTGGAACACTGAAGCTTTCTTT. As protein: CASSQDLWGGWNTEAFF.

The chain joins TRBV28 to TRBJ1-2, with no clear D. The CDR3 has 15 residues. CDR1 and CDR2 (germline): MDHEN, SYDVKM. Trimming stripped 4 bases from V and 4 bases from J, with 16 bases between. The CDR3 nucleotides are TGTGCCAGCAGTTCCCTGGGAGGGCTACTCTATGGCTACACCTTC. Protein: CASSSLGGLLYGYTF.

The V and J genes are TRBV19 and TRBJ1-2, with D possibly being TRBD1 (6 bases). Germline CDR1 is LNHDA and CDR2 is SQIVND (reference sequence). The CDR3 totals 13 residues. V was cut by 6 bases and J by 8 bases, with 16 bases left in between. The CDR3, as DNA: TGTGCCAGTAGGGTCAGGCAGGGGAGCGGCTACACCTTC. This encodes CASRVRQGSGYTF. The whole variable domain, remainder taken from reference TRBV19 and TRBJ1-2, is DGGITQSPKYLFRKEGQNVTLSCEQNLNHDAMYWYRQDPGQGLRLIYYSQIVNDFQKGDIAEGYSVSREKKESFPLTVTSAQKNPTAFYLCASRVRQGSGYTFGSGTRLTVV.

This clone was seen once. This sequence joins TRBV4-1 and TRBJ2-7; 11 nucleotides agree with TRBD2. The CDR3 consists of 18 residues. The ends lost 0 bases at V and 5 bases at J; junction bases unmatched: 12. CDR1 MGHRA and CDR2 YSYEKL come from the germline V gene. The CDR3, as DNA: TGCGCCAGCAGCCAAGAGGGCCCTGTTACTAGCGGGAGCGACGAGCAGTACTTC. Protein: CASSQEGPVTSGSDEQYF.

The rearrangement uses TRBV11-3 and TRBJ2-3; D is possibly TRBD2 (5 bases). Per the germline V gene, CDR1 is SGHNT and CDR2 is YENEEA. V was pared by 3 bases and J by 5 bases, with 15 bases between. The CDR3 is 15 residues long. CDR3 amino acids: CASSFSGSLGDTQYF. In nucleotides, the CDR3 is TGTGCCAGCAGCTTCTCCGGGTCACTAGGAGATACGCAGTATTTT.

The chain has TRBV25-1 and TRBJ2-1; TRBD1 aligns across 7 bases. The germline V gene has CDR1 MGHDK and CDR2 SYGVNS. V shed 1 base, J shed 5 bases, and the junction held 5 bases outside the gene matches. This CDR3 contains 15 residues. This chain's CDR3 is CASSEFKGADNEQFF. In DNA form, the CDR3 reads TGTGCCAGCAGTGAATTTAAGGGGGCAGACAATGAGCAGTTCTTC.

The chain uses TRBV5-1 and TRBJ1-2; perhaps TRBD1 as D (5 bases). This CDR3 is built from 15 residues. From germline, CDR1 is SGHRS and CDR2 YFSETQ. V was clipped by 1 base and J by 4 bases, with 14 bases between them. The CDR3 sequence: CASSLFQGSGYGYTF. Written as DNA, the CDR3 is TGCGCCAGCAGCTTGTTTCAGGGATCTGGCTATGGCTACACCTTC.

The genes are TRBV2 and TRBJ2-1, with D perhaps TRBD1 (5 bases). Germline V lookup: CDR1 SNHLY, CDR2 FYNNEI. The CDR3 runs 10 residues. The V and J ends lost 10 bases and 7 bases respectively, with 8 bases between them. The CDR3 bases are TGTGCCACCGACAGAAATGAGCAGTTCTTC. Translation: CATDRNEQFF.

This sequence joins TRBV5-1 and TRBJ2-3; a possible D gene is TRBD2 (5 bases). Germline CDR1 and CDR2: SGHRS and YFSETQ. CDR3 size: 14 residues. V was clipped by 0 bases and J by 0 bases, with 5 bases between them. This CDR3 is CASSLGRSTDTQYF. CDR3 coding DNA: TGCGCCAGCAGCTTGGGGAGGAGCACAGATACGCAGTATTTT.

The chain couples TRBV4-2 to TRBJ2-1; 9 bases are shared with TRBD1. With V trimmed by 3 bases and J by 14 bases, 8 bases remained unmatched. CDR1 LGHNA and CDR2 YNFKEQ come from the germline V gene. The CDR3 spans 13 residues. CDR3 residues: CASSQLPGQGKFF. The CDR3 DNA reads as TGTGCCAGCAGCCAGCTCCCGGGACAGGGAAAGTTCTTC.

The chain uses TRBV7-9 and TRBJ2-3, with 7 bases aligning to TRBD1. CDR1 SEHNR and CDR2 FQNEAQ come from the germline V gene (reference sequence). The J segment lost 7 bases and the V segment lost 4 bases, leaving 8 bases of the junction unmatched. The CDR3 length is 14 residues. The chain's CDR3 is CASSSLRGPYTQYF. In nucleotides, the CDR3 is TGTGCCAGCAGCTCCCTAAGGGGGCCTTATACGCAGTATTTT.

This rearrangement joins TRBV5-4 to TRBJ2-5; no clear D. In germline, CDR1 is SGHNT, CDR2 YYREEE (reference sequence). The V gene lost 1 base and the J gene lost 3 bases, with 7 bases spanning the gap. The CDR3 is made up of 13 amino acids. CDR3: CASSLIPEETQYF. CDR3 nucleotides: TGTGCCAGCAGCTTGATCCCAGAAGAGACCCAGTACTTC.

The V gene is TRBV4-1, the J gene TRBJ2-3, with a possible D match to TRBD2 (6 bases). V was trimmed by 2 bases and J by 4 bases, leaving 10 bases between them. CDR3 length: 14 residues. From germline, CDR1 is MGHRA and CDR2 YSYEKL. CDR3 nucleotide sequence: TGCGCCAGCAGCCAATCCGGGAGCGCAGATACGCAGTATTTT. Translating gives CASSQSGSADTQYF.

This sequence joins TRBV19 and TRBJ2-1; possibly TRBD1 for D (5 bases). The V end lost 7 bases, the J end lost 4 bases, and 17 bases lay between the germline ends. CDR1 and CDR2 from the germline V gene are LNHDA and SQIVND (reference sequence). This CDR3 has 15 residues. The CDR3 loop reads CASTLSTGRYNEQFF. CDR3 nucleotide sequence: TGTGCCAGTACTTTAAGCACAGGCCGGTACAATGAGCAGTTCTTC.